This T cell receptor beta chain was identified during a study of identical twins. Study findings and constraints: The presence of invariant MAIT and iNKT cells could partly confound analyses of zero-insertion sequences. Twins shared out-of-frame alpha sequences with excess low generation probability. Donors were not followed over many years; analysis was cross-sectional.

Notes on this clonotype: The target antigen is unknown. The junction does not match germline at one end; this may be a read error.

The CDR3 totals 15 residues. Germline CDR1 reads KGHSH; CDR2 reads LQKENI. MiXCR, applied by TCRdb to the 5' RACE reads, yields one record per CDR3 protein. Here the sample spans 1.5 million to 2 million distinct CDR3 sequences, roughly 35% being singletons. There were only healthy Caucasians among the donors. Source material: cord blood. The clonotype was recovered from a newborn girl in good health. The chain is built from TRBV18 and TRBJ2-3; D is perhaps TRBD1 (6 bases). CDR3 region: CASLPLGADTDTQYF. The CDR3 nucleotides are TGTGCCAGCTTACCACTGGGGGCCGACACAGATACGCAGTATTTT. The whole variable domain, filled in from reference TRBV18 and TRBJ2-3, reads NAGVMQNPRHLVRRRGQEARLRCSPMKGHSHVYWYRQLPEEGLKFMVYLQKENIIDESGMPKERFSAEFPKEGPSILRIQQVVRGDSAAYFCASLPLGADTDTQYFGPGTRLTVL.